One sample yielded the 7 T cell receptor beta chains listed below, sequenced in a study of response to subunit inactivated influenza vaccine. Using its own MiXCR run on the RT-PCR reads, TCRdb lists one record per CDR3 protein. The data contain about 780,000 distinct CDR3 sequences, under 20% of them seen just once; the ten biggest clones take up about 11%. Sequencing used PBMCs from blood, obtained 5 to 6 days after vaccination. The origin of the receptors is a middle-aged man who received an inactivated influenza vaccine.

This clonotype was detected only a few times. The chain has TRBV29-1 and TRBJ1-2, with 7 bases fitting TRBD1. CDR1 SQVTM and CDR2 ANQGSEA come from the germline V gene. CDR3 length: 15 amino acids. Trimming cost V 1 base and J 7 bases; bases outside gene matches: 12. For the CDR3, the DNA is TGCAGCGTTGAAGGCCCGGCAGGGGGTCGGGCTGGCTACACCTTC. Encoded protein: CSVEGPAGGRAGYTF.

Only a few counts were recorded for this clonotype. The V gene is TRBV29-1, the J gene TRBJ1-2; 7 bases match TRBD1. The CDR3 is made up of 12 amino acids. CDR1 and CDR2 from the germline V gene are SQVTM and ANQGSEA. With V trimmed by 7 bases and J by 6 bases, 8 bases remained unmatched. CDR3 amino acids: CSGGQDLHGYTF. In nucleotides, the CDR3 is TGCAGCGGAGGACAGGACCTCCATGGCTACACCTTC.

The chain is built from TRBV10-3 and TRBJ1-1, with TRBD1 as a possible D gene (6 bases). The CDR3 has 16 residues. The germline gives CDR1 ENHRY, CDR2 SYGVKD. The germline V and J ends were trimmed by 0 bases and 1 base, with 12 bases remaining between them. The CDR3 reads CAISESRGGRNTEAFF. DNA for the CDR3: TGTGCCATCAGTGAGTCGAGGGGGGGAAGGAACACTGAAGCTTTCTTT.

The rearrangement links TRBV5-1 to TRBJ2-1; 8 positions match TRBD1. Germline V CDR1 and CDR2: SGHRS, YFSETQ. The J segment lost 6 bases and the V segment lost 4 bases, leaving 9 bases of the junction unmatched. The CDR3 spans 15 residues. This CDR3 is CASSRAGTGVNEQFF. CDR3 bases: TGCGCCAGCAGCAGAGCCGGGACAGGAGTCAATGAGCAGTTCTTC.

The chain is built from TRBV6-2 or TRBV6-3 and TRBJ2-7; 9 bases line up with TRBD1. The junction had 5 bases not matched to a gene; V was cut back by 5 bases and J by 0 bases. This CDR3 region has 15 residues. Germline CDR1 reads MNHEY; CDR2 reads SVGEGT. The CDR3 DNA reads as TGTGCCAGCAGTGGGGGGACAGGGACCTCCTACGAGCAGTACTTC. Translating it yields CASSGGTGTSYEQYF.

The CDR3, as DNA: TGTGCCAGCAGTTACTCTCTCGACAGGGGTTTTGCCTCTGGGGCCAACGTCCTGACTTTC. Amino acid sequence: CASSYSLDRGFASGANVLTF. This chain connects TRBV6-2 or TRBV6-3 to TRBJ2-6; 8 bases are a match to TRBD1. The germline V gene encodes CDR1 MNHEY and CDR2 SVGEGT. This CDR3 region has 20 residues. Trimming took 0 bases from V and 0 from J; bases not matched to a gene: 10.

This clonotype has just a few counts. CDR3 protein: CASSQDIRTGTDTQYF. For the CDR3, the DNA is TGCGCCAGCAGCCAAGATATCAGGACAGGCACAGATACGCAGTATTTT. The genes are TRBV4-3 and TRBJ2-3; possible D gene TRBD1, 6 bases. The length of the CDR3 is 16 residues. Trimming pared 0 bases from V and 1 base from J, leaving 11 bases between. Per the germline V gene, CDR1 is LGHNA and CDR2 is YSLEER.